This TCR beta chain was observed in a study of spatial heterogeneity in lung cancer (dated by TCRdb to the late 2010s). Some background on the complete study: The donors were 60 to 80 patients from the lung TRACERx cohort who had early-stage, untreated non-small cell lung cancer. Follow-up PBMC samples were sequenced whenever the samples were available, and the median time to follow-up was roughly 2 years after resection. Beta-chain transcripts were consistently detected in greater numbers than alpha-chain transcripts, which likely reflected higher beta-chain transcript abundance. In the raw uncorrected reads, each unique combination of TCR and UMI appeared more than ten times on average. In non-small cell lung cancer, the study made a quantitative comparison of TCR alpha and beta repertoires among multiple tumor regions, matched nontumor lung and blood. Nonsynonymous mutation counts, determined by whole-exome sequencing of tumor tissue, were related to features of the TCR repertoire. At surgery, around 200 tumor regions, approximately 64 matched nontumor lung samples and a few dozen PBMC samples were TCR-sequenced for both alpha and beta chains.

The time point label, read with the paper, signifies: blood at routine non-recurrence follow-up after resection. Without any cell sorting, TCR sequencing was performed on whole RNA extracted either from tumor and nontumor lung tissue or from cryopreserved PBMC samples. Only patients for whom sufficient RNA was available from at least two tumor regions were selected for TCR sequencing. V loses 3 bases, J loses 2 bases, and the germline ends lie 8 bases apart. The CDR3 contains 13 residues, cysteine and phenylalanine counted. The sequence is cut down to CDR3 DNA, 39 bases in frame from base 1. The germline V gene yields SGHTA for CDR1 and FQGNSA for CDR2. The library was obtained by 5' RACE. The run used a NextSeq 500. To allow correction of PCR and sequencing errors, the TCR library protocol tagged every TCR cDNA molecule with a unique molecular identifier. Per the authors' processing: Decombinator tools were used for TCR identification, UMI-based error correction and CDR3 extraction. TCRs above a frequency of 2 per 1,000, corresponding to the top 1% of the tumor frequency distribution, were defined as expanded. Each repertoire was subsampled 100 times to 5,000 TCRs, after which Renyi diversity was computed with the R vegan package. CDR3 similarity networks were built from amino acid triplet string-kernel similarity, with CDR3s being connected when pairwise similarity was above 0.82. TCRdb reprocessed the public reads (quality trimming at Q25 with fastp, clone calling with MiXCR) and kept in-frame beta chains. Rows matching on CDR3 protein sequence are summarized as one entry with the most common DNA and genes. TCRdb's processing, not the authors' own work, is the source of the V and J calls. The sample records approximately 50,000 distinct CDR3 sequences, roughly 8.1% of which are singletons. Of the sample, over 30% falls within the top ten clones.

The table lists this clonotype with many counts. The antigen it binds to is not known. Base qualities are not provided; no much larger clone lies one nucleotide away. What the study reported, not specific to this receptor: Only 14 to 15 patients were included in the comparisons of baseline and follow-up blood repertoires. Ubiquitous expanded tumor TCRs showed up in blood more often at tumor resection than at routine follow-up. Additional single-cell paired TCR alpha and beta sequencing was considered necessary to confirm, at a functional level, the hypothesis that regional TCRs recognize regional mutations.

The source material was PBMCs, sampled at follow-up. This TCR derives from a female donor with early-stage non-small cell lung cancer. The chain is encoded by TRBV7-2 joined to TRBJ2-7, with the D gene uncertain. The CDR3: CASSFNSPYEQYF. The sequenced DNA is TGTGCCAGCAGCTTTAACAGCCCCTACGAGCAGTACTTC. This CDR3, with the reference TRBV7-2 and TRBJ2-7 proteins standing in past its ends, gives the full variable domain GAGVSQSPSNKVTEKGKDVELRCDPISGHTALYWYRQSLGQGLEFLIYFQGNSAPDKSGLPSDRFSAERTGGSVSTLTIQRTQQEDSAVYLCASSFNSPYEQYFGPGTRLTVT.